The rows below give T cell receptor beta chains drawn from one sample of a study of blood T cell repertoires in COVID-19. Clones were sequenced by immunoSEQ multiplex PCR, and TCRdb holds only the in-frame ones, with some missing. Of some 190,000 clones listed, roughly three quarters are singletons. The specimen was peripheral blood. The origin of the receptors is a woman in her forties or fifties with active or convalescent COVID-19. The CDR3 runs from the conserved cysteine through the conserved F or W. D genes are given only for firm matches. A clone size is listed for some rows: how often the clone was seen (once, few, many), or a class if it is expanded.

D: NA
size: NA
J: TRBJ1-1
V: TRBV6-6
DNA: TGTGCCAGCAGTGACCCGACAGCGAACACTGAAGCTTTCTTT
CDR3: CASSDPTANTEAFF

D: NA
size: NA
J: TRBJ2-3
V: TRBV11-2
DNA: TGTGCCAGCAGCTTAGTTCAGGGTCCCCCAGATACGCAGTATTTT
CDR3: CASSLVQGPPDTQYF

D: NA
size: NA
J: TRBJ1-1
V: TRBV7-7
DNA: TGTGCCAGCAGAGACAGGAACACTGAAGCTTTCTTT
CDR3: CASRDRNTEAFF

D: TRBD1
size: NA
J: TRBJ2-7
V: TRBV18
DNA: TGTGCCAGCTCAGAACAGGGGGAGCAGTACTTC
CDR3: CASSEQGEQYF

D: NA
size: NA
J: TRBJ1-2
V: TRBV6-2/TRBV6-3
DNA: TGTGCCAGCAGTTGGACACGGAACTATGGCTACACCTTC
CDR3: CASSWTRNYGYTF

D: TRBD1
size: NA
J: TRBJ1-2
V: TRBV5-6
DNA: TGTGCCAGCAGCTTGATGACAGGGGTAGGCTATGGCTACACCTTC
CDR3: CASSLMTGVGYGYTF

D: NA
size: NA
J: TRBJ1-5
V: TRBV7-2
DNA: TGTGCCAGCAGTTTCCGGGGGGGAGGTATGAGTCAGCCCCAGCATTTT
CDR3: CASSFRGGGMSQPQHF

D: TRBD2
size: NA
J: TRBJ2-1
V: TRBV24-1
DNA: TGTGCCACCAGCGCGACTAGCGGGCCTTCCTACAATGAGCAGTTCTTC
CDR3: CATSATSGPSYNEQFF

D: TRBD1
size: many
J: TRBJ1-1
V: TRBV27
DNA: TGTGCCAGCAGTCAGACGGGACAGCTGAACACTGAAGCTTTCTTT
CDR3: CASSQTGQLNTEAFF

D: TRBD2
size: NA
J: TRBJ2-1
V: TRBV19
DNA: TGTGCCAGTAGTAAGGGACTAGCGGGGGAAAATGAGCAGTTCTTC
CDR3: CASSKGLAGENEQFF

D: TRBD2
size: NA
J: TRBJ2-5
V: TRBV2
DNA: TGTGCCAGCAGTGCTCTAGCGGGGGCTCCAGAGACCCAGTACTTC
CDR3: CASSALAGAPETQYF

D: NA
size: once
J: TRBJ2-3
V: TRBV21-1
DNA: TGTGCCAGCAGCCCTGGGGGGACAGATACGCAGTATTTT
CDR3: CASSPGGTDTQYF

D: TRBD2
size: NA
J: TRBJ2-5
V: TRBV9
DNA: TGTGCCAGCAGCGTAGGTCTAGCGGGGGAGATAGAGACCCAGTACTTC
CDR3: CASSVGLAGEIETQYF

D: NA
size: NA
J: TRBJ1-1
V: TRBV6-5
DNA: TGTGCCACCAAGAGGAATGGGAACACTGAAGCTTTCTTT
CDR3: CATKRNGNTEAFF

D: NA
size: NA
J: TRBJ2-7
V: TRBV3-1/TRBV3-2
DNA: TGTGCCAGCAGCCCGATGGACACAACAGGGTTGTACGAGCAGTACTTC
CDR3: CASSPMDTTGLYEQYF